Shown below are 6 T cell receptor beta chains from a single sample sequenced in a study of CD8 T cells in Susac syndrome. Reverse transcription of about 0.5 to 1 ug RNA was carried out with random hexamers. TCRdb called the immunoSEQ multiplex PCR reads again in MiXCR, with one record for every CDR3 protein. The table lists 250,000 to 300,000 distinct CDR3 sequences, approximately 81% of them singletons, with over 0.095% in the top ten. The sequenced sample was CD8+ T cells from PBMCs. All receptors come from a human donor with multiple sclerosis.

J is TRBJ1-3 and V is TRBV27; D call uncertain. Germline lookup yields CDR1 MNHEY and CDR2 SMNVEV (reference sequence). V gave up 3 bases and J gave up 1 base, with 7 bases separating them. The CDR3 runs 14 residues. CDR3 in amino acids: CASSLRFSGNTIYF. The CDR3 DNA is TGTGCCAGCAGTTTGAGGTTTTCTGGAAACACCATATATTTT.

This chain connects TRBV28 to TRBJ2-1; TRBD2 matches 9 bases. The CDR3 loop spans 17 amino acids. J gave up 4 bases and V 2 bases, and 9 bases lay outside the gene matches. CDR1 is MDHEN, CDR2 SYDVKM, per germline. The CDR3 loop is CASSLTPAREGYNEQFF. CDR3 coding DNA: TGTGCCAGCAGTTTAACTCCTGCGCGGGAGGGATACAATGAGCAGTTCTTC.

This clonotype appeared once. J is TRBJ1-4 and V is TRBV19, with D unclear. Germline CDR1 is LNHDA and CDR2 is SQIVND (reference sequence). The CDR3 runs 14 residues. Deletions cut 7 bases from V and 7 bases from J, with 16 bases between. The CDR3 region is CASTHRGVPEKLFF. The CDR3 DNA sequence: TGTGCCAGTACACACCGTGGAGTACCTGAAAAACTGTTTTTT.

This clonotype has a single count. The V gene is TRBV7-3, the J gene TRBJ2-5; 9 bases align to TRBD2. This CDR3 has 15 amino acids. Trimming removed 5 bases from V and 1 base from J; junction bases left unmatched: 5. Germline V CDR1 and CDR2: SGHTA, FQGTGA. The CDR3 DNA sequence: TGTGCCAGCAGCCCAGGACTAGCGACCCAAGAGACCCAGTACTTC. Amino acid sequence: CASSPGLATQETQYF.

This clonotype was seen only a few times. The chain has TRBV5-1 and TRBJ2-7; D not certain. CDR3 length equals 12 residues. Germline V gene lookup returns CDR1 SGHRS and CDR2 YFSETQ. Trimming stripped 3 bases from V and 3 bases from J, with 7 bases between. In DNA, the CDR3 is TGCGCCAGCAGCTCGCCCGGCTACGAGCAGTACTTC. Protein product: CASSSPGYEQYF. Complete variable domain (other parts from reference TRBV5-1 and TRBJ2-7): KAGVTQTPRYLIKTRGQQVTLSCSPISGHRSVSWYQQTPGQGLQFLFEYFSETQRNKGNFPGRFSGRQFSNSRSEMNVSTLELGDSALYLCASSSPGYEQYFGPGTRLTVT.

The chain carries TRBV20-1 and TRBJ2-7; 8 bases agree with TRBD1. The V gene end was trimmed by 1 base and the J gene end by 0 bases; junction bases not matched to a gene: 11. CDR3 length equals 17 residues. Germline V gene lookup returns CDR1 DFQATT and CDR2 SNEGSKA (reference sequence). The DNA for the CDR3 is TGCAGTGCTAGAGGTTCGATTAGGGACAGGACCTCCTACGAGCAGTACTTC. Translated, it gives CSARGSIRDRTSYEQYF.